This T cell receptor (beta chain) is from a study of T cell repertoires in cytomegalovirus infection. Background on the study: Indicated by public TCR beta signatures were CMV infection and matching HLA type.

Remarks on this clonotype: Its antigen remains unidentified.

The germline V gene has CDR1 DFQATT and CDR2 SNEGSKA (reference sequence). This CDR3 is 14 amino acids long. V was clipped by 0 bases and J by 0 bases, with 6 bases between them. Via MiXCR, TCRdb re-called the reads, giving one row per CDR3 protein. This sample has about 450,000 distinct CDR3 sequences; approximately 31% occur once, and the top ten carry roughly 15%. Study outcomes and limitations: HLA-C-restricted CMV-specific TCR beta clonotypes were dominant in the ex vivo response. There were carriers of CMV plus the relevant HLA, and cumulative public TCR beta family frequency identified them.

This clonotype originated in a human donor in good health (CMV status not recorded). Some clones in this sample may be carry-over from other donors' samples. V is TRBV20-1 and J is TRBJ2-1; D is unresolved. Source material: PBMCs. CDR3 sequence: CSARDWSSYNEQFF. CDR3 DNA: TGCAGTGCTAGAGATTGGAGCTCCTACAATGAGCAGTTCTTC.